These T cell receptor beta chains were read from a single sample in a study of T cells after yellow fever vaccination. TCRdb fed the 5' RACE reads into MiXCR, producing one record per CDR3 protein. The sample has about 320,000 distinct CDR3 sequences, around 4.3% seen once. Specimen: PBMCs, collected 15 days after the yellow fever booster vaccination. Receptors originate from a man between 18 and 29 years old who received the YFV17D yellow fever vaccine. CDR3s include the opening cysteine and the closing phenylalanine or tryptophan.

V gene	J gene	CDR3 protein
TRBV4-1	TRBJ1-1	CASSPIGKNTEAFF
TRBV6-5	TRBJ1-2	CASSFSQWGYGYTF
TRBV28	TRBJ2-5	CASSLWQHQETQYF
TRBV5-1	TRBJ2-2	CASHPADTGELFF
TRBV6-5	TRBJ1-1	CASINTGGTEAFF
TRBV18	TRBJ1-1	CASSPLILGGNTEAFF
TRBV4-2	TRBJ2-3	CASSQFPRGPRTDTQYF
TRBV6-6	TRBJ2-7	CASSGGRGLTYEQYF
TRBV7-2	TRBJ1-1	CASSLAPGVGEAFF
TRBV29-1	TRBJ2-7	CSVLGGSSYEQYF
TRBV29-1	TRBJ2-2	CSVGWQANTGELFF
TRBV25-1	TRBJ2-3	CASLTSFTGTDTQYF
TRBV7-2	TRBJ1-2	CASSSMGPPEGYTF
TRBV3-1	TRBJ1-5	CASSQSGTDQPQHF
TRBV20-1	TRBJ2-1	CSAPRGGGNNEQFF
TRBV4-1	TRBJ2-7	CASSQEKSSYEQYF
TRBV6-6	TRBJ2-3	CASSTPGLAAPRTDTQYF
TRBV6-2/TRBV6-3	TRBJ2-4	CASSPPLGGRDIQYF
TRBV27	TRBJ1-2	CASSRTPGSYGYTF
TRBV11-2	TRBJ2-3	CASVNRNWTAESDTQYF
TRBV5-6	TRBJ1-1	CASSLYDRENTEAFF
TRBV20-1	TRBJ1-5	CSARFSNQPQHF
TRBV19	TRBJ1-3	CASSARAGSSGNTIYF
TRBV7-3	TRBJ2-6	CASSKQSSGANVLTF
TRBV24-1	TRBJ2-3	CATGGESDTQYF
TRBV7-2	TRBJ2-7	CASSLALTAGDSYEQYF
TRBV7-3	TRBJ2-1	CASSPDAAGTYNEQFF
TRBV9	TRBJ1-2	CASSVGTNPLGYTF
TRBV12-3/TRBV12-4	TRBJ2-4	CASSFDITLAKNIQYF
TRBV6-6	TRBJ1-1	CASSYSGASDTEAFF
TRBV4-2	TRBJ2-1	CASSLVGGVSYNEQFF
TRBV2	TRBJ2-1	CASSAVWDNEQFF
TRBV5-1	TRBJ1-5	CASSPGTGANQPQHF
TRBV5-5	TRBJ1-2	CASSRRTGDGYTF
TRBV7-2	TRBJ1-4	CASSFRGRATNEKLFF
TRBV20-1	TRBJ2-3	CSAVRGGTYTDTQYF
TRBV4-3	TRBJ2-2	CASSRHHRGTGELFF
TRBV28	TRBJ1-3	CASSVGTQGNTIYF
TRBV6-1	TRBJ2-7	CASSESPDRLWEQYF
TRBV3-1	TRBJ1-2	CASSQGRGAGYTF
TRBV4-3	TRBJ2-5	CASSQETGKETQYF
TRBV5-1	TRBJ2-3	CASSSLRTSGRKDTQYF
TRBV18	TRBJ2-7	CASSPMEDEQYF
TRBV20-1	TRBJ2-2	CSARPTSGGTNTGELFF
TRBV20-1	TRBJ2-7	CSASFGRVQYF
TRBV7-3	TRBJ2-5	CASSLSVQETQYF
TRBV5-5	TRBJ2-5	CASSARQIQETQYF
TRBV11-2	TRBJ1-2	CASSENLAGGYTF
TRBV5-1	TRBJ1-2	CASSLMQGSNYGYTF
TRBV5-1	TRBJ2-1	CASSYGEAYNEQFF
TRBV9	TRBJ2-7	CASSAGDLSYEQYF